The 25 T cell receptor beta chains below all came from one sample that was sequenced in a study of T cell responses to AZD1222 COVID-19 vaccine. The protocol was immunoSEQ multiplex PCR, while the TCRdb copy is restricted to in-frame clones and leaves out a portion. The table includes approximately 110,000 clones, over 75% detected once. The sequencing used peripheral blood, collected on day 0 of MenACWY control vaccination. The receptor source for this set is an adult in good health.

The chain employs TRBV27 and TRBJ2-7, with 7 bases that match TRBD2. The CDR3 contains 15 residues. J was trimmed by 5 bases and V by 6 bases; bases with no gene match: 13. The germline gives CDR1 MNHEY, CDR2 SMNVEV (reference sequence). The CDR3 region has the DNA TGTGCCAGCAGCATTACTAGCGTAAAGAATAACGAGCAGTACTTC. Amino acids: CASSITSVKNNEQYF.

This CDR3 is CASSLRQGATEAFF. The CDR3 DNA follows: TGTGCCAGCAGCCTGCGACAGGGCGCCACTGAAGCTTTCTTT. The rearrangement uses TRBV3-1 (or the pseudogene TRBV3-2) and TRBJ1-1; 7 bases agree with TRBD1. Germline loops: CDR1 LGHDT, CDR2 YNNKEL (reference sequence). CDR3 length equals 14 residues. After removal of 4 bases from V and 4 bases from J, the junction contained 6 bases not matched to a gene.

This chain links TRBV4-3 with TRBJ1-4; 8 bases line up with TRBD1. Trimming at V came to 1 base and at J to 8 bases, leaving 9 bases not matched to a gene. Germline V CDR1 and CDR2: LGHNA, YSLEER. The CDR3 length is 16 residues. The CDR3 bases are TGCGCCAGCAGCCAAGGGGCAGGGGGCGCGAGGGAAAAACTGTTTTTT. Amino acid sequence: CASSQGAGGAREKLFF.

The chain has TRBV6-6 and TRBJ2-7, with no clear D. Per the germline V gene, CDR1 is MNHNY and CDR2 is SVGAGI (reference sequence). The CDR3 covers 17 residues. The V end lost 5 bases, the J end lost 9 bases, and 29 bases lay between the germline ends. CDR3 in amino acids: CASSPLLVLDPLPRQYF. CDR3 nucleotides: TGTGCCAGCAGTCCGCTTCTAGTCCTCGATCCTCTCCCGCGGCAGTACTTC.

The chain employs TRBV5-6 and TRBJ1-4; D may be TRBD1 (5 bases). This CDR3 has 15 residues. V was clipped by 4 bases and J by 3 bases, with 13 bases between them. Germline V CDR1 and CDR2: SGHDT, YYEEEE. Written as DNA, the CDR3 is TGTGCCAGCAGCCCGTTGGGGGGGTCTAATGAAAAACTGTTTTTT. This translates into CASSPLGGSNEKLFF.

This rearrangement joins TRBV5-4 to TRBJ2-7, with D possibly called TRBD1 or TRBD2 (5 bases each). CDR1 and CDR2 from the germline V gene are SGHNT and YYREEE (reference sequence). The CDR3 loop spans 14 amino acids. Trimming pared 4 bases from V and 0 bases from J, leaving 11 bases between. As DNA, the CDR3 is TGTGCCAGCAGCCCCCGGGACGGCTCCTACGAGCAGTACTTC. Translating gives CASSPRDGSYEQYF.

V is TRBV7-9 and J is TRBJ2-5, with 7 bases aligning to TRBD2. Germline CDR1 is SEHNR and CDR2 is FQNEAQ (reference sequence). J lost 1 base, V lost 1 base, and 6 bases had no gene match. The CDR3 has 16 residues. The CDR3 sequence is CASSLGAGGIQETQYF. CDR3 bases: TGTGCCAGCAGCTTAGGGGCCGGGGGGATCCAAGAGACCCAGTACTTC.

The V call is TRBV5-1, the J call TRBJ2-3; D is possibly TRBD2 (6 bases). Germline V CDR1 and CDR2: SGHRS, YFSETQ. V was clipped by 4 bases and J by 0 bases, with 12 bases between them. The CDR3 sequence is 15 residues long. DNA of the CDR3: TGCGCCAGCAGCCTTAGGGCGGGGAGCACAGATACGCAGTATTTT. It translates to CASSLRAGSTDTQYF. The full variable domain, its missing parts supplied by reference TRBV5-1 and TRBJ2-3, is KAGVTQTPRYLIKTRGQQVTLSCSPISGHRSVSWYQQTPGQGLQFLFEYFSETQRNKGNFPGRFSGRQFSNSRSEMNVSTLELGDSALYLCASSLRAGSTDTQYFGPGTRLTVL.

This chain uses TRBV4-1 with TRBJ2-5, with D possibly being TRBD2 (6 bases). This CDR3 has 13 residues. Per the germline V gene, CDR1 is MGHRA and CDR2 is YSYEKL. Trimming shortened V by 0 bases and J by 4 bases, and 6 bases separated the two germline ends. DNA of the CDR3: TGCGCCAGCAGCCAAGAAGCGGGAGAGACCCAGTACTTC. It translates to CASSQEAGETQYF.

The J gene is TRBJ2-7, the V gene TRBV20-1, with 10 bases matching TRBD1. V was clipped by 6 bases and J by 12 bases; unmatched bases: 5. The CDR3 length is 10 residues. Germline assignment: CDR1 DFQATT and CDR2 SNEGSKA (reference sequence). The CDR3 here is CSAGTGERYF. DNA for the CDR3: TGCAGTGCCGGGACAGGGGAACGGTACTTC.

The genes are TRBV28 and TRBJ2-7; 10 nucleotides line up with TRBD1. This CDR3 contains 18 residues. The V and J ends lost 6 bases and 4 bases, in that order; junction bases with no gene match: 18. Germline loops: CDR1 MDHEN, CDR2 SYDVKM. CDR3 sequence reads: CASSPGGTGELIWYEQYF. CDR3 bases: TGTGCCAGCAGCCCCGGGGGGACAGGGGAATTAATTTGGTACGAGCAGTACTTC.

V and J are TRBV28 and TRBJ2-3; TRBD2 agrees at 12 bases. Looked up from germline, CDR1 is MDHEN and CDR2 is SYDVKM. The CDR3 loop spans 17 amino acids. V gave up 3 bases and J gave up 4 bases; unmatched junction bases: 8. The CDR3 DNA sequence: TGTGCCAGCAGTTTGTCGACTAGCGGGAGTCTGGCAGATACGCAGTATTTT. It yields the protein CASSLSTSGSLADTQYF.

The chain is built from TRBV14 and TRBJ2-2; possibly TRBD1 or TRBD2 for D (5 bases each). V lost 4 bases and J 6 bases, leaving 12 bases between the germline ends. Germline CDR1 reads SGHDN; CDR2 reads FVKESK. The CDR3 contains 14 residues. CDR3: CASSLQRDPGELFF. The CDR3 DNA reads TGTGCCAGCAGCCTCCAAAGGGACCCCGGGGAGCTGTTTTTT. The variable domain in full, completed from reference TRBV14 and TRBJ2-2, reads EAGVTQFPSHSVIEKGQTVTLRCDPISGHDNLYWYRRVMGKEIKFLLHFVKESKQDESGMPNNRFLAERTGGTYSTLKVQPAELEDSGVYFCASSLQRDPGELFFGEGSRLTVL.

V gene TRBV28 combines with J gene TRBJ1-3, with no clear D. Trimming removed 2 bases from V and 3 bases from J, with 11 bases in between. The CDR3 consists of 15 residues. Germline CDR1 is MDHEN and CDR2 is SYDVKM. CDR3 bases: TGTGCCAGCAGTTTACAACGGGCCGGTGGAAACACCATATATTTT. Amino acids: CASSLQRAGGNTIYF.

The chain combines TRBV4-2 with TRBJ2-3; 12 nucleotides agree with TRBD2. The CDR3 covers 18 residues. Germline CDR1 reads LGHNA; CDR2 reads YNFKEQ. Trimming removed 4 bases from V and 1 base from J; junction bases left unmatched: 9. The CDR3 DNA reads as TGTGCCAGCAGCCCTACTAGCGGGGGGCTCAGGGGCACAGATACGCAGTATTTT. Its translation: CASSPTSGGLRGTDTQYF.

The chain employs TRBV5-1 and TRBJ2-2, with D uncertain. CDR3 length: 16 amino acids. V was shortened by 1 base and J by 0 bases, with 10 bases between the two germline ends. The V gene's germline CDR1 is SGHRS and CDR2 YFSETQ. CDR3 amino acids: CASSLNIGPNTGELFF. The CDR3 bases are TGCGCCAGCAGCTTGAATATAGGGCCGAACACCGGGGAGCTGTTTTTT.

The V and J genes are TRBV6-2 or TRBV6-3 and TRBJ2-3, with TRBD1 as a possible D gene (5 bases). The ends were cut back, 2 bases at V and 2 bases at J, with 8 bases in the middle. CDR3 length: 14 residues. Germline V gene data show CDR1 as MNHEY and CDR2 as SVGEGT. The CDR3 protein is CASSYRGLTDTQYF. DNA of the CDR3: TGTGCCAGCAGTTACAGGGGCCTCACAGATACGCAGTATTTT.

A single count supports this clone. The V gene is TRBV18, the J gene TRBJ2-1; D ambiguous. In germline, CDR1 is KGHSH, CDR2 LQKENI. The CDR3 is made up of 15 amino acids. The V end lost 1 base, the J end lost 6 bases, and 13 bases lay between the germline ends. The CDR3 region is CASSPLAPLFNEQFF. CDR3 DNA sequence: TGTGCCAGCTCACCACTGGCCCCGTTATTCAATGAGCAGTTCTTC.

The chain has TRBV12-3 or TRBV12-4 and TRBJ1-1, with TRBD1 matching over 9 bases. The CDR3 covers 13 residues. Germline trimming cut 5 bases from V and 7 bases from J; bases unmatched to any gene: 5. The CDR3: CASSRGQGYEAFF. CDR3 bases: TGTGCCAGCAGTCGGGGACAGGGCTATGAAGCTTTCTTT.

This rearrangement joins TRBV2 to TRBJ1-5; 9 nucleotides match TRBD1. With V trimmed by 5 bases and J by 1 base, 3 bases remained unmatched. Germline CDR1 is SNHLY and CDR2 is FYNNEI. This CDR3 spans 15 amino acids. This chain's CDR3 is CASSFGQGSNQPQHF. The CDR3, as DNA: TGTGCCAGCAGTTTCGGACAGGGGAGCAATCAGCCCCAGCATTTT.

The CDR3 protein is CASSIPGSQPQHF. The DNA for the CDR3 is TGTGCCAGTAGTATTCCGGGGTCTCAGCCCCAGCATTTT. The V gene is TRBV19, the J gene TRBJ1-5, with no clear D. Trimming took 3 bases from V and 6 from J, leaving 9 bases between them. Germline V gene sequence: CDR1 LNHDA, CDR2 SQIVND (reference sequence). The length of the CDR3 is 13 residues.

The chain recombines TRBV3-1 (or the pseudogene TRBV3-2) with TRBJ1-1; D is perhaps TRBD1 (6 bases). Germline V CDR1 and CDR2: LGHDT, YNNKEL (reference sequence). Trimming shortened V by 4 bases and J by 5 bases, and 17 bases separated the two germline ends. The CDR3 spans 15 residues. In DNA, the CDR3 is TGTGCCAGCAGCCCCAGAACAGGGTGGGAGACTGAAGCTTTCTTT. Amino acid sequence: CASSPRTGWETEAFF.

The chain carries TRBV6-4 and TRBJ2-1; 12 nucleotides agree with TRBD2. The CDR3 extends over 16 amino acids. Germline V gene lookup returns CDR1 MRHNA and CDR2 SNTAGT. V was clipped by 2 bases and J by 9 bases; unmatched bases: 8. The DNA for the CDR3 is TGTGCCAGCAGTGACGGCCTAGCGGGAGGGTCGAGTGAGCAGTTCTTC. Translated: CASSDGLAGGSSEQFF.

This sequence joins TRBV15 and TRBJ2-7; D may correspond to TRBD1 or TRBD2 (5 bases each). CDR3 length equals 14 residues. Trimming removed 1 base at V and 0 bases at J, with 7 bases between. From germline, CDR1 is LNHNV and CDR2 YYDKDF (reference sequence). As DNA, the CDR3 is TGTGCCACCAGCAGAGGGGGGAGCTCCTACGAGCAGTACTTC. Amino acid sequence: CATSRGGSSYEQYF. Combining the CDR3 with reference TRBV15 and TRBJ2-7 gives the whole variable domain DAMVIQNPRYQVTQFGKPVTLSCSQTLNHNVMYWYQQKSSQAPKLLFHYYDKDFNNEADTPDNFQSRRPNTSFCFLDIRSPGLGDTAMYLCATSRGGSSYEQYFGPGTRLTVT.

The V gene is TRBV20-1, the J gene TRBJ2-7; possible D gene TRBD1, 5 bases. Germline values: CDR1 DFQATT, CDR2 SNEGSKA (reference sequence). V lost 3 bases, J lost 1 base, and 13 bases lay in between. The CDR3 has 14 amino acids. For the CDR3, the DNA is TGCAGTGCTAGTCAGCGAAGGGGATCCTACGAGCAGTACTTC. Translating gives CSASQRRGSYEQYF.